Following are 10 T cell receptor beta chains from one sample sequenced in a study of cytomegalovirus exposure and HLA in healthy donors. The PCR contained 60 Vbeta and 13 Jbeta primers. Only in-frame clones appear in the TCRdb table, and some are missing; sequencing was by immunoSEQ multiplex PCR. The table lists tens of thousands of clones, more than 55% of them singletons, with 4.9% in the top ten. Source material: PBMCs. The receptors were sampled from a man between 60 and 75 years old in good health and CMV-seropositive.

V usage is TRBV19 and J usage is TRBJ1-3; D possibly corresponds to TRBD1 (6 bases). This CDR3 has 13 residues. Germline V gene lookup returns CDR1 LNHDA and CDR2 SQIVND (reference sequence). Trimming left V 7 bases short and J 0 bases short, with 7 bases between. DNA for the CDR3: TGTGCCAGTACCAGGGGCTCTGGAAACACCATATATTTT. It specifies CASTRGSGNTIYF.

V is TRBV19 and J is TRBJ1-1; no definite D call. The CDR3 covers 16 residues. Looked up from germline, CDR1 is LNHDA and CDR2 is SQIVND (reference sequence). Trimming shortened V by 2 bases and J by 1 base, and 14 bases separated the two germline ends. The CDR3 is CASSIYLSGTNTEAFF. The CDR3 nucleotides are TGTGCCAGTAGTATATACTTATCGGGAACGAACACTGAAGCTTTCTTT.

This sequence joins TRBV2 and TRBJ1-6, with D possibly TRBD1 on 5 matching bases. The CDR3 is 14 residues long. The germline gives CDR1 SNHLY, CDR2 FYNNEI. The germline V and J ends were trimmed by 7 bases and 7 bases, with 14 bases remaining between them. CDR3 loop: CASKGGRVNSPLHF. As DNA, the CDR3 is TGTGCCAGCAAGGGTGGCAGGGTGAATTCACCCCTCCACTTT.

V usage is TRBV27 and J usage is TRBJ2-5, with 7 bases lining up with TRBD2. TRBJ2-7 matches the DNA end more closely, so the J call is doubtful. The CDR3 extends over 16 amino acids. Germline CDR1 MNHEY, CDR2 SMNVEV (reference sequence). CDR3 sequence: CASSRLGGVRPYEQYF. CDR3 nucleotides: TGTGCCAGCAGCCGATTGGGAGGGGTTAGACCATACGAGCAGTACTTC.

This clone was counted a few times. J is TRBJ1-1 and V is TRBV27; tentative D call: TRBD1 (6 bases). Germline CDR1 is MNHEY and CDR2 is SMNVEV (reference sequence). CDR3 length: 15 residues. V was clipped by 5 bases and J by 3 bases, with 16 bases between them. The CDR3 nucleotides are TGTGCCAGCAGTCAAGCAGCAGGGGCGTACACTGAAGCTTTCTTT. Its protein product is CASSQAAGAYTEAFF.

The chain links TRBV7-7 to TRBJ2-7; D call uncertain. The CDR3 runs to 13 residues. The germline CDR1 and CDR2 sequences are SSHAT and FNYEAQ (reference sequence). V was cut by 3 bases and J by 3 bases, with 9 bases left in between. The CDR3 DNA sequence: TGTGCCAGCAGCTTTGGCAGGAACTACGAGCAGTACTTC. Amino acids: CASSFGRNYEQYF.

This clone was seen more than once but under ten times. The V and J genes are TRBV10-3 and TRBJ2-1; TRBD1 matches at 9 bases. This CDR3 has 15 residues. Germline V gene lookup returns CDR1 ENHRY and CDR2 SYGVKD. V trimming: 7 bases; J trimming: 8 bases; junction bases outside the gene matches: 12. The CDR3 DNA is TGTGCCATCAAAGCGGGAACAGGGGGCGCGGATGAGCAGTTCTTC. As protein: CAIKAGTGGADEQFF.

V and J are TRBV5-5 and TRBJ2-3, with 9 bases fitting TRBD2. Germline loops: CDR1 SGHKS, CDR2 YYEKEE (reference sequence). The CDR3 is 15 amino acids. After removal of 4 bases from V and 7 bases from J, the junction contained 10 bases not matched to a gene. The CDR3 protein is CASSPGTSPTHTQYF. The CDR3 DNA is TGTGCCAGCAGCCCCGGGACTAGCCCCACGCATACGCAGTATTTT.

The rearrangement links TRBV11-3 to TRBJ2-7; 11 positions agree with TRBD2. Losses at the gene ends were 0 bases for V and 8 bases for J; bases not matched to a gene: 12. The CDR3 has 17 residues. The germline gives CDR1 SGHNT, CDR2 YENEEA. The CDR3 DNA sequence: TGTGCCAGCAGCTTAGATCGGGGGGCGGCTAGCGGGGGGAAGCAGTACTTC. This codes for CASSLDRGAASGGKQYF.

This sequence joins TRBV19 and TRBJ1-3; D remains ambiguous. Germline loops: CDR1 LNHDA, CDR2 SQIVND (reference sequence). The germline V and J ends were trimmed by 7 bases and 2 bases, with 12 bases remaining between them. CDR3 length equals 14 residues. This CDR3 is CASNPGRAGNTIYF. As DNA, the CDR3 is TGTGCCAGTAATCCCGGCCGGGCTGGAAACACCATATATTTT.